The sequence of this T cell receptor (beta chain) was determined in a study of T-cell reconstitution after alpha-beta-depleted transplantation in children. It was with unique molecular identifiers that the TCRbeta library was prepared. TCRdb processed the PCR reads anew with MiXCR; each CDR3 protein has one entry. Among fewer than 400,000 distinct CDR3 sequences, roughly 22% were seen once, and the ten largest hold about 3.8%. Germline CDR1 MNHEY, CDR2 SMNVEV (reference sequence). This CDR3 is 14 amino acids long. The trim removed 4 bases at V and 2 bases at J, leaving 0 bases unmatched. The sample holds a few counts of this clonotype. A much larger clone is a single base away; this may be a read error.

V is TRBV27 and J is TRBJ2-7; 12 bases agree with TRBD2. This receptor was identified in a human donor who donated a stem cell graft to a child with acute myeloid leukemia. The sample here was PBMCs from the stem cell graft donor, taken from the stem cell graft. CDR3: CASSWTSGTYEQYF. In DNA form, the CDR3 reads TGTGCCAGCAGTTGGACTAGCGGGACCTACGAGCAGTACTTC.